Presented here are 23 T cell receptor beta chains from one specimen sequenced in a study of early T cells in non-severe SARS-CoV-2 infection. TCRdb re-analysed the 5' RACE reads in MiXCR, keeping a single row per CDR3 protein. This sample has some 91,000 distinct CDR3 sequences, with approximately 15% found just once. The material sequenced was whole blood. Receptor source: an adult who was a healthcare worker with PCR-confirmed SARS-CoV-2 infection or an uninfected control (not recorded which).

V gene TRBV11-2 combines with J gene TRBJ2-1; no clear D. The V end lost 2 bases, the J end lost 4 bases, and 9 bases lay between the germline ends. Germline loops: CDR1 SGHAT, CDR2 FQNNGV. The CDR3 is made up of 14 amino acids. CDR3 coding DNA: TGTGCCAGCAGCTTACCGGGCGGTTACAATGAGCAGTTCTTC. Protein sequence: CASSLPGGYNEQFF. Looking up the rest from reference TRBV11-2 and TRBJ2-1 gives the full variable domain: EAGVAQSPRYKIIEKRQSVAFWCNPISGHATLYWYQQILGQGPKLLIQFQNNGVVDDSQLPKDRFSAERLKGVDSTLKIQPAKLEDSAVYLCASSLPGGYNEQFFGPGTRLTVL.

The J gene is TRBJ1-1, the V gene TRBV6-2 or TRBV6-3; D uncertain. The germline V and J ends were trimmed by 2 bases and 9 bases, with 7 bases remaining between them. Germline CDR1 and CDR2: MNHEY and SVGEGT. This CDR3 is 11 amino acids long. The CDR3 here is CASSYSHQAFF. DNA of the CDR3: TGTGCCAGCAGTTACAGTCACCAAGCTTTCTTT.

The chain combines TRBV2 with TRBJ2-2; D is uncertain. Between the trimmed V and J ends, which lost 7 bases and 1 base, there was a span of 7 bases. The CDR3 covers 13 residues. Germline CDR1 is SNHLY and CDR2 is FYNNEI. CDR3 residues: CASTHENTGELFF. CDR3 sequence (DNA): TGTGCCAGCACCCACGAGAACACCGGGGAGCTGTTTTTT.

This clonotype was observed a few times. This chain links TRBV2 with TRBJ1-1; no clear D gene. Germline V gives CDR1 SNHLY, CDR2 FYNNEI. The CDR3 consists of 14 residues. V was trimmed by 2 bases and J by 0 bases, leaving 7 bases between them. The DNA of the CDR3 is TGTGCCAGCAGTGAATGGCAAATGAACACTGAAGCTTTCTTT. This translates into CASSEWQMNTEAFF.

The genes are TRBV5-5 and TRBJ2-2; D is perhaps TRBD2 (5 bases). This CDR3 comprises 14 residues. The V gene's germline CDR1 is SGHKS and CDR2 YYEKEE (reference sequence). With 5 bases removed from V and 6 bases from J, the gap between germline ends came to 14 bases. The DNA for the CDR3 is TGTGCCAGCAGACGGGGAGAGGTCGCCGGGGAGCTGTTTTTT. It yields the protein CASRRGEVAGELFF.

This clonotype was seen a few times. The chain couples TRBV18 to TRBJ2-1; 8 bases match TRBD1. The germline CDR1 and CDR2 sequences are KGHSH and LQKENI. The CDR3 covers 14 residues. Unmatched junction bases numbered 7, after V lost 3 bases and J lost 9 bases. DNA of the CDR3: TGTGCCAGCTCACCTGGGACAGGTCAGGGTGAGCAGTTCTTC. This gives the protein CASSPGTGQGEQFF.

Regarding this clonotype: The CDR3 end shows no conserved phenylalanine or tryptophan, and so a read error is likely. This sequence joins TRBV24-1 and TRBJ2-1; perhaps TRBD2 as D (5 bases). This CDR3 is built from 16 residues. CDR1 and CDR2 (germline): KGHDR, SFDVKD. Trimming took off 5 bases at V and 4 bases at J, with 17 bases between the two ends. DNA of the CDR3: TGTGCCACCAGTGGGGTCGGAGGTTCGTCATACAATGAGCAGTTCTCC. This gives the protein CATSGVGGSSYNEQFS.

This clonotype has more than one count but fewer than ten. The chain has TRBV4-1 and TRBJ2-7; 12 bases align to TRBD1. The CDR3 covers 19 residues. CDR1 is MGHRA and CDR2 is YSYEKL in the germline V gene. Trimming took 0 bases from V and 0 from J; bases not matched to a gene: 9. The CDR3 spells CASSQDLGTGGSRSYEQYF. The CDR3 bases are TGCGCCAGCAGCCAAGATTTAGGGACAGGGGGCAGTCGCTCCTACGAGCAGTACTTC.

This clonotype was counted between two and nine times. The chain carries TRBV20-1 and TRBJ1-3, with D maybe TRBD1 (6 bases). The CDR3 covers 15 residues. Trimming took off 3 bases at V and 4 bases at J, with 16 bases between the two ends. CDR1 is DFQATT and CDR2 is SNEGSKA in the germline V gene (reference sequence). As DNA, the CDR3 is TGCAGTGCTAGGCTACCAGGGGCTTCAGGAAACACCATATATTTT. Translating gives CSARLPGASGNTIYF.

This clonotype has a handful of counts. V and J are TRBV20-1 and TRBJ1-2; D might be TRBD1 (5 bases). V was clipped by 7 bases and J by 1 base, with 7 bases between them. The CDR3 has 11 residues. Per germline, CDR1 DFQATT and CDR2 SNEGSKA (reference sequence). In DNA, the CDR3 is TGCAGTGGTCAGGGTAACTATGGCTACACCTTC. This codes for CSGQGNYGYTF.

This clonotype was found many times. The chain has TRBV15 and TRBJ2-3, with D unresolved. Germline V gene sequence: CDR1 LNHNV, CDR2 YYDKDF (reference sequence). V was cut by 3 bases and J by 1 base, with 17 bases left in between. The CDR3 totals 17 residues. The CDR3 is CATSSKGLDARTDTQYF. CDR3 DNA: TGTGCCACCAGCAGTAAGGGTCTGGATGCACGCACAGATACGCAGTATTTT.

Concerning this clonotype itself: A much larger clone lies a single base off, so this may be a read error. V is TRBV20-1 and J is TRBJ1-2; TRBD1 matches 11 bases. The CDR3 totals 13 residues. Germline loops: CDR1 DFQATT, CDR2 SNEGSKA (reference sequence). The trim removed 5 bases at V and 8 bases at J, leaving 7 bases unmatched. As DNA, the CDR3 is TGCAGTGCTCGGGACAGGGGGACGAACGGCTACACCTTC. It is translated as CSARDRGTNGYTF.

This clonotype was recorded a few times. This chain joins TRBV11-2 and TRBJ2-5, with TRBD2 as a possible D gene (5 bases). Germline CDR1 and CDR2: SGHAT and FQNNGV. The CDR3 is 16 amino acids. V was cut by 4 bases and J by 3 bases, with 18 bases left in between. The CDR3 here is CASSSRPAGPEETQYF. The CDR3 DNA is TGTGCCAGCAGCTCCCGCCCCGCGGGCCCAGAAGAGACCCAGTACTTC.

This sequence joins TRBV5-1 and TRBJ2-1, with 8 bases fitting TRBD2. Germline loops: CDR1 SGHRS, CDR2 YFSETQ. V shed 5 bases and J 1 base; nucleotides not matched to a gene: 5. The CDR3 has 15 residues. The CDR3 is CASSVLAGSYNEQFF. CDR3 DNA: TGCGCCAGCAGTGTCCTAGCGGGTTCCTACAATGAGCAGTTCTTC.

V and J are TRBV20-1 and TRBJ1-2; D is ambiguous. The CDR3 loop spans 12 amino acids. The V end lost 8 bases, the J end lost 7 bases, and 17 bases lay between the germline ends. Germline CDR1 and CDR2: DFQATT and SNEGSKA (reference sequence). DNA of the CDR3: TGCAGTCTGGATATTACTGGCGGTGGCTACACCTTC. Its protein is CSLDITGGGYTF.

As for this clonotype: A junction end diverges from the germline sequence, so it may reflect a read error. The chain is built from TRBV11-2 and TRBJ1-3, with TRBD1 as a possible D gene (5 bases). Germline V lookup: CDR1 SGHAT, CDR2 FQNNGV. The CDR3 has 17 residues. CDR3 nucleotides: TGTGCCAGCAGCTTACGGGACGCTTGGCAGTTTGAAAACACCTTATATTTT. Translation gives CASSLRDAWQFENTLYF.

The rearrangement uses TRBV12-1 and TRBJ2-7; the table's D gene call, TRBD2, was not cross checked with the DNA. TRBV12-1 is termed a pseudogene. This CDR3 comprises 15 residues. Written as DNA, the CDR3 is TGTGCCAGCAGCCTACTAGCGGGCTTAGCCTACGAGCAGTACTTC. Translation gives CASSLLAGLAYEQYF.

This clonotype occurred many times. The rearrangement links TRBV18 to TRBJ2-7; tentatively, D is TRBD1 or TRBD2 (6 bases each). The CDR3 covers 14 residues. Trimming took off 6 bases at V and 5 bases at J, with 17 bases between the two ends. From germline, CDR1 is KGHSH and CDR2 LQKENI. CDR3 residues: CASSHARGGNEQYF. The DNA for the CDR3 is TGTGCCAGCTCGCATGCCCGAGGGGGGAACGAGCAGTACTTC.

This clonotype was found a few times. This sequence joins TRBV4-3 and TRBJ2-5, with D hard to call. V was pared by 0 bases and J by 1 base, with 15 bases between. CDR3 length equals 17 residues. Germline V lookup: CDR1 LGHNA, CDR2 YSLEER. The chain's CDR3 is CASSQDLGALVQETQYF. For the CDR3, the DNA is TGCGCCAGCAGCCAAGATCTCGGAGCTCTGGTCCAAGAGACCCAGTACTTC.

V usage is TRBV28 and J usage is TRBJ1-1, with 9 bases that match TRBD1. Germline V lookup: CDR1 MDHEN, CDR2 SYDVKM. The CDR3 is 14 residues long. V lost 4 bases and J lost 7; bases outside the gene matches: 7. CDR3 sequence reads: CASSYRGRGGEAFF. The CDR3 region has the DNA TGTGCCAGCAGTTACAGGGGGCGCGGGGGTGAAGCTTTCTTT.

This CDR3 is CSARVSGRVNEQFF. Here the CDR3 DNA reads TGCAGTGCTAGGGTTAGCGGGAGGGTCAATGAGCAGTTCTTC. This rearrangement joins TRBV20-1 to TRBJ2-1, with 11 nucleotides matching TRBD2. CDR3 size: 14 residues. V shed 3 bases, J shed 6 bases, and the junction held 4 bases outside the gene matches. Germline V lookup: CDR1 DFQATT, CDR2 SNEGSKA (reference sequence).

In its sample, this clonotype was seen many times. The rearrangement links TRBV19 to TRBJ2-1; TRBD2 matches 10 bases. This CDR3 contains 16 residues. The ends lost 8 bases at V and 2 bases at J; junction bases unmatched: 9. Germline V gene sequence: CDR1 LNHDA, CDR2 SQIVND (reference sequence). CDR3 sequence reads: CASGDSGRSPYNEQFF. The DNA of the CDR3 is TGTGCCAGTGGGGATAGCGGGAGGTCCCCCTACAATGAGCAGTTCTTC. Full variable domain (remainder filled in from reference TRBV19 and TRBJ2-1): DGGITQSPKYLFRKEGQNVTLSCEQNLNHDAMYWYRQDPGQGLRLIYYSQIVNDFQKGDIAEGYSVSREKKESFPLTVTSAQKNPTAFYLCASGDSGRSPYNEQFFGPGTRLTVL.

The chain recombines TRBV2 with TRBJ2-1, with 9 bases fitting TRBD2. The germline V gene has CDR1 SNHLY and CDR2 FYNNEI. The CDR3 is 14 amino acids. V was clipped by 4 bases and J by 7 bases; unmatched bases: 5. The CDR3 region has the DNA TGTGCCAGCAGTGTTGTAGCGGGAGAGAATGAGCAGTTCTTC. Amino acid sequence: CASSVVAGENEQFF.